The sequence of this T cell receptor beta chain was determined in a study of CD8 T cell repertoires and HIV-1 epitope variants. On the study more broadly: The baseline condition was 1M T cells left uncultured.

Trimming took 7 bases from V and 0 from J, leaving 4 bases between them. Germline lookup yields CDR1 SNHLY and CDR2 FYNNEI. The CDR3 spans 13 residues. TCR beta CDR3 was sequenced at survey depth on immunoSEQ. Assay used: immunoSEQ multiplex PCR; TCRdb lists only in-frame clones, some missing. The repertoire holds 4,000 to 5,500 clones, with about 66% as singletons. This clone turned up a few times. Its antigen is not identified. This receptor was obtained from a male donor with HIV. The sample consisted of cultured CD8+ T cells derived from PBMCs. This rearrangement joins TRBV2 to TRBJ1-6; no firm D call. The CDR3 reads CASKSSYNSPLHF. CDR3 DNA sequence: TGTGCCAGCAAAAGCTCCTATAATTCACCCCTCCACTTT.